The clone carrying this T cell receptor beta chain turned up a few times. The table came from immunoSEQ multiplex PCR; TCRdb's copy has only in-frame clones and leaves some out. The profile shows about 160,000 clones, 81% of them singletons. The data were obtained in a study of blood T cell repertoires in COVID-19. V dropped 6 bases and J dropped 6 bases, with 11 bases sitting between them. The CDR3 totals 12 residues. CDR1 is LNHDA and CDR2 is SQIVND in the germline V gene (reference sequence). The material sequenced was PBMCs or T cells enriched from blood (not recorded which). The V call is TRBV19, the J call TRBJ1-2, with D maybe TRBD1 (6 bases). This receptor was taken from a woman between 35 and 50 years old with acute COVID-19. CDR3 sequence (DNA): TGTGCCAGTAGCACCACAGGGAATGGCTACACCTTC. It is translated as CASSTTGNGYTF. Together with reference TRBV19 and TRBJ1-2, the CDR3 gives the full variable domain: DGGITQSPKYLFRKEGQNVTLSCEQNLNHDAMYWYRQDPGQGLRLIYYSQIVNDFQKGDIAEGYSVSREKKESFPLTVTSAQKNPTAFYLCASSTTGNGYTFGSGTRLTVV.